The 13 T cell receptor beta chains below were found in one sample sequenced in a study of beta chain features in type 1 diabetes. Every isolated RNA sample was fully reverse transcribed, so sequencing captured expressed TCRB transcripts. Clones were read by immunoSEQ multiplex PCR, and TCRdb kept only the in-frame ones, dropping some. The data show 35,000 to 50,000 clones, around 50% seen once. The specimen sequenced was stem cell memory CD4+ T cells from blood. These receptors were obtained from a woman aged 25 to 39 in good health.

The rearrangement links TRBV7-2 to TRBJ2-5; no definite D call. The CDR3 consists of 13 residues. Germline CDR1 is SGHTA and CDR2 is FQGNSA. V was clipped by 0 bases and J by 5 bases, with 7 bases between them. The CDR3, as DNA: TGTGCCAGCAGCTTAGCAGGTAGCGAGACCCAGTACTTC. Protein sequence: CASSLAGSETQYF.

The chain is built from TRBV28 and TRBJ2-5; 7 bases agree with TRBD2. The CDR3 is 13 residues long. The J segment lost 8 bases and the V segment lost 3 bases, leaving 6 bases of the junction unmatched. Germline V gene sequence: CDR1 MDHEN, CDR2 SYDVKM. CDR3 loop: CASSFASGNTQYF. The CDR3 DNA reads TGTGCCAGCAGTTTCGCGAGCGGGAATACCCAGTACTTC.

This clone showed up just a few times. The V and J genes are TRBV9 and TRBJ1-4; a weak D match, TRBD1 (5 bases). CDR1 SGDLS and CDR2 YYNGEE come from the germline V gene. CDR3 length: 20 amino acids. Trimming removed 3 bases at V and 3 bases at J, with 27 bases between. The CDR3 sequence: CASSDHPTESWGTANEKLFF. CDR3 nucleotide sequence: TGTGCCAGCAGCGACCACCCGACAGAGTCTTGGGGCACGGCTAATGAAAAACTGTTTTTT.

The J gene is TRBJ2-7, the V gene TRBV6-4, with 14 bases aligning to TRBD2. V lost 3 bases to trimming and J lost 4 bases; unmatched junction nucleotides: 8. Germline CDR1 reads MRHNA; CDR2 reads SNTAGT. This CDR3 region has 17 residues. The DNA of the CDR3 is TGTGCCAGCAGTGAGCCCGGGACTAGCGGGAGTAGGTACGAGCAGTACTTC. Its protein is CASSEPGTSGSRYEQYF.

V and J are TRBV5-4 and TRBJ1-1; 8 bases match TRBD1. The V and J ends lost 4 bases and 4 bases, in that order; junction bases with no gene match: 6. The CDR3 contains 14 residues. Germline CDR1 reads SGHNT; CDR2 reads YYREEE (reference sequence). In DNA form, the CDR3 reads TGTGCCAGCAGCGCATCCACAGGGGGCACTGAAGCTTTCTTT. Translating it yields CASSASTGGTEAFF.

The genes are TRBV29-1 and TRBJ2-1; TRBD1 is a possible D gene (6 bases). The CDR3 is 14 residues long. The V end was cut by 5 bases, the J end by 4 bases, with 15 bases between. The V gene's germline CDR1 is SQVTM and CDR2 ANQGSEA. The CDR3 region is CSVLTGQVYNEQFF. The CDR3 DNA sequence: TGCAGCGTTCTAACGGGACAAGTATACAATGAGCAGTTCTTC.

This clone was counted between two and nine times. The chain combines TRBV6-5 with TRBJ2-3; D unresolved. V lost 10 bases to trimming and J lost 1 base, with 6 bases between them. CDR1 is MNHEY and CDR2 is SVGAGI in the germline V gene. CDR3 length: 11 residues. CDR3 nucleotide sequence: TGTGCCACCCTCCGCACAGATACGCAGTATTTT. Its translation: CATLRTDTQYF.

This clone was found a few times. V and J are TRBV18 and TRBJ2-4; 7 bases match TRBD2. Germline V gene lookup returns CDR1 KGHSH and CDR2 LQKENI. The CDR3 has 18 residues. Trimming cost V 3 bases and J 4 bases; bases outside gene matches: 15. The CDR3 is CASSPAWALDGGKNIQYF. Here the CDR3 DNA reads TGTGCCAGCTCACCGGCCTGGGCGCTCGACGGGGGGAAAAACATTCAGTACTTC.

CDR3 nucleotide sequence: TGCAGCGTTGGTACAGGTTACAATCAGCCCCAGCATTTT. Its protein is CSVGTGYNQPQHF. The genes are TRBV29-1 and TRBJ1-5; a possible D gene is TRBD1 (5 bases). Germline CDR1 reads SQVTM; CDR2 reads ANQGSEA. There are 13 residues in the CDR3. Trimming cost V 4 bases and J 3 bases, with 10 bases left between them.

This rearrangement joins TRBV11-2 to TRBJ1-1; D is perhaps TRBD1 (6 bases). This CDR3 is built from 14 residues. V lost 1 base, J lost 6 bases, and 12 bases lay in between. Germline CDR1 and CDR2: SGHAT and FQNNGV. The CDR3 DNA sequence: TGTGCCAGCAGCTTAGGGGCAGGGGTCGCTGAAGCTTTCTTT. This gives the protein CASSLGAGVAEAFF.

The gene calls are TRBV6-5 and TRBJ2-3; D is possibly TRBD1 (6 bases). The germline V gene has CDR1 MNHEY and CDR2 SVGAGI. CDR3 size: 15 residues. Trimming cost V 2 bases and J 6 bases, with 15 bases left between them. DNA for the CDR3: TGTGCCAGCAGTTACACCGACAGGTCGCGGGATACGCAGTATTTT. Translated, it gives CASSYTDRSRDTQYF.

The gene calls are TRBV6-5 and TRBJ2-2; no definite D call. Trimming shortened V by 3 bases and J by 1 base, and 9 bases separated the two germline ends. This CDR3 is built from 15 residues. The germline V gene has CDR1 MNHEY and CDR2 SVGAGI. The CDR3 loop is CASSYRTLNTGELFF. The CDR3 DNA reads as TGTGCCAGCAGTTATAGAACCTTGAACACCGGGGAGCTGTTTTTT.

V usage is TRBV5-8 and J usage is TRBJ1-1; D unresolved. The V gene's germline CDR1 is SGHTS and CDR2 YDEGEE. Between the trimmed V and J ends, which lost 8 bases and 5 bases, there was a span of 13 bases. The CDR3 contains 12 residues. The CDR3 region has the DNA TGTGCCAGTAGACCCGGGGTAACTGAAGCTTTCTTT. Encoded protein: CASRPGVTEAFF.